Presented here are 20 T cell receptor beta chains from one specimen sequenced in a study of T cell changes during pregnancy in multiple sclerosis. Measured with immunoSEQ multiplex PCR; TCRdb has only the in-frame clones, and not every one. This repertoire shows more than 40,000 clones, 80% to 90% found once; its top ten account for approximately 0.67%. The source material was CD4+ T cells from peripheral blood mononuclear cells, sampled in the first trimester of pregnancy. These receptors came from a female donor with multiple sclerosis, enrolled in a pregnancy study.

The V gene is TRBV6-5, the J gene TRBJ2-1; 9 positions match TRBD1. J lost 8 bases, V lost 0 bases, and 5 bases had no gene match. The CDR3 has 15 amino acids. The germline V gene has CDR1 MNHEY and CDR2 SVGAGI. DNA for the CDR3: TGTGCCAGCAGTTACTCTGGGGACAGGGTCTATGAGCAGTTCTTC. Encoded protein: CASSYSGDRVYEQFF.

J is TRBJ2-7 and V is TRBV5-1, with D perhaps matching TRBD2 (6 bases). CDR1 SGHRS and CDR2 YFSETQ come from the germline V gene. With 0 bases removed from V and 5 bases from J, the gap between germline ends came to 24 bases. The CDR3 is 18 amino acids. CDR3 nucleotide sequence: TGCGCCAGCAGCTTGGCCCAACGGACAACACCGGAGGGGCACGAGCAGTACTTC. Protein: CASSLAQRTTPEGHEQYF.

The rearrangement links TRBV5-6 to TRBJ2-5, with D tentatively TRBD2 (6 bases). Trimming removed 6 bases from V and 5 bases from J, with 20 bases in between. The germline V gene has CDR1 SGHDT and CDR2 YYEEEE. The CDR3 has 15 amino acids. The CDR3 region is CASTLGGGAGETQYF. Written as DNA, the CDR3 is TGTGCCAGCACCCTAGGAGGAGGGGCAGGCGAGACCCAGTACTTC.

The V and J genes are TRBV29-1 and TRBJ2-1; D is unresolved. CDR1 SQVTM and CDR2 ANQGSEA come from the germline V gene. The CDR3 spans 14 residues. Trimming removed 1 base at V and 5 bases at J, with 12 bases between. CDR3 sequence: CSVEGERINNEQFF. For the CDR3, the DNA is TGCAGCGTTGAAGGCGAAAGAATTAACAATGAGCAGTTCTTC.

Only a few counts were recorded for this clone. V is TRBV15 and J is TRBJ1-4; 9 bases map to TRBD1. Germline CDR1 and CDR2: LNHNV and YYDKDF (reference sequence). V was pared by 0 bases and J by 7 bases, with 9 bases of the junction left unmatched. The CDR3 covers 17 residues. The CDR3 loop reads CATSRDTLRDRVEKLFF. For the CDR3, the DNA is TGTGCCACCAGCAGAGATACCCTTCGGGACAGGGTTGAAAAACTGTTTTTT.

This clone was observed a single time. The chain employs TRBV9 and TRBJ1-2, with 7 bases aligning to TRBD1. This CDR3 has 16 residues. The V and J ends lost 0 bases and 5 bases, in that order; junction bases with no gene match: 10. Germline assignment: CDR1 SGDLS and CDR2 YYNGEE. The DNA for the CDR3 is TGTGCCAGCAGCGTAGGAGGAGGGGGCAGGATGTATGGCTACACCTTC. This gives the protein CASSVGGGGRMYGYTF.

The chain couples TRBV28 to TRBJ1-2; D gene uncertain. The CDR3 spans 12 residues. Trimming stripped 0 bases from V and 4 bases from J, with 3 bases between. Germline CDR1 is MDHEN and CDR2 is SYDVKM. The CDR3 here is CASSLWSYGYTF. The CDR3 nucleotides are TGTGCCAGCAGTTTATGGAGCTATGGCTACACCTTC.

The J gene is TRBJ2-2, the V gene TRBV5-4, with D possibly matching TRBD2 (5 bases). Trimming removed 0 bases from V and 9 bases from J, with 6 bases in between. Germline-derived CDR1 and CDR2 are SGHNT and YYREEE (reference sequence). The CDR3 is 12 amino acids. The CDR3 DNA reads TGTGCCAGCAGCTTGGACGGGAGGGAGCTGTTTTTT. The encoded protein is CASSLDGRELFF.

By its share, this clone is medium-sized (0.01 to 0.1%). The genes are TRBV6-5 and TRBJ2-7, with 9 nucleotides matching TRBD2. Trimming at V came to 2 bases and at J to 6 bases, leaving 8 bases not matched to a gene. Germline loops: CDR1 MNHEY, CDR2 SVGAGI. CDR3 length: 15 residues. The CDR3 sequence is CASSYRASGKGEQYF. For the CDR3, the DNA is TGTGCCAGCAGTTACAGGGCTAGCGGGAAGGGCGAGCAGTACTTC.

The rearrangement uses TRBV4-2 and TRBJ2-3; the match to TRBD2 covers 12 bases. This CDR3 comprises 18 residues. The germline CDR1 and CDR2 sequences are LGHNA and YNFKEQ. The J segment lost 1 base and the V segment lost 4 bases, leaving 9 bases of the junction unmatched. Here the CDR3 reads CASSRQARTSGGTDTQYF. CDR3 in DNA: TGTGCCAGCAGCCGTCAAGCAAGGACTAGCGGGGGCACAGATACGCAGTATTTT.

The rearrangement joins TRBV19 to TRBJ2-5; 13 bases are a match to TRBD2. The germline CDR1 and CDR2 sequences are LNHDA and SQIVND (reference sequence). V was clipped by 8 bases and J by 3 bases; unmatched bases: 6. CDR3 length: 15 residues. Here the CDR3 DNA reads TGTGCCAGTCGACTAGCGGGAGGCCCAAAAGAGACCCAGTACTTC. As protein: CASRLAGGPKETQYF.

This clone was counted a single time. CDR3 nucleotides: TGTGCCAGCAGCTTACGGTTGGAGACCCAGTACTTC. Its translation: CASSLRLETQYF. The chain employs TRBV11-3 and TRBJ2-5, with D unresolved. Trimming removed 2 bases from V and 5 bases from J, with 6 bases in between. The CDR3 spans 12 residues. The germline CDR1 and CDR2 sequences are SGHNT and YENEEA. Filled out from reference TRBV11-3 and TRBJ2-5, the complete variable domain reads EAGVVQSPRYKIIEKKQPVAFWCNPISGHNTLYWYLQNLGQGPELLIRYENEEAVDDSQLPKDRFSAERLKGVDSTLKIQPAELGDSAVYLCASSLRLETQYFGPGTRLLVL.

This chain connects TRBV9 to TRBJ1-4, with TRBD1 as a possible D gene (5 bases). Trimming stripped 2 bases from V and 6 bases from J, with 11 bases between. Germline CDR1 is SGDLS and CDR2 is YYNGEE. This CDR3 region has 14 residues. CDR3 sequence: CASSVGGPYEKLFF. The CDR3 DNA sequence: TGTGCCAGCAGCGTCGGGGGACCGTATGAAAAACTGTTTTTT.

This chain joins TRBV29-1 and TRBJ2-1; 10 bases align to TRBD2. The trim removed 7 bases at V and 14 bases at J, leaving 8 bases unmatched. Germline CDR1 reads SQVTM; CDR2 reads ANQGSEA. CDR3 length equals 11 residues. CDR3 coding DNA: TGCAGCGGCCTCTCTAGCGGGAGTGAGTTCTTC. Amino acid sequence: CSGLSSGSEFF.

This chain joins TRBV5-8 and TRBJ2-1, with D possibly being TRBD1 (6 bases). This CDR3 has 15 residues. The V end was cut by 2 bases, the J end by 6 bases, with 15 bases between. Germline CDR1 and CDR2: SGHTS and YDEGEE. CDR3: CASSLRVGAGNEQFF. CDR3 coding DNA: TGTGCCAGCAGCTTAAGGGTGGGGGCCGGCAATGAGCAGTTCTTC.

The chain uses TRBV9 and TRBJ2-2, with 7 bases aligning to TRBD1. Per germline, CDR1 SGDLS and CDR2 YYNGEE. The CDR3 loop spans 15 amino acids. Losses at the gene ends were 4 bases for V and 1 base for J; bases not matched to a gene: 4. The CDR3 sequence: CASSPRQGNTGELFF. The CDR3 nucleotides are TGTGCCAGCAGCCCCCGACAGGGGAACACCGGGGAGCTGTTTTTT.

The genes are TRBV7-2 and TRBJ2-6; TRBD1 agrees at 7 bases. V was pared by 5 bases and J by 2 bases, with 6 bases of the junction left unmatched. The CDR3 has 16 residues. Germline CDR1 and CDR2: SGHTA and FQGNSA. CDR3 nucleotides: TGTGCCAGCAGCCCAAGGACAGGTACTGGGGCCAACGTCCTGACTTTC. This translates into CASSPRTGTGANVLTF.

V usage is TRBV7-2 and J usage is TRBJ2-3, with 12 bases identical to TRBD2. The CDR3 contains 16 residues. Germline V gene sequence: CDR1 SGHTA, CDR2 FQGNSA. V was pared by 5 bases and J by 9 bases, with 12 bases of the junction left unmatched. CDR3 coding DNA: TGTGCCAGCAGCAGGACTAGCGGGAACGATCTTTTCACGCAGTATTTT. It is translated as CASSRTSGNDLFTQYF.

This clone has just one count. The chain recombines TRBV12-5 with TRBJ2-7, with TRBD1 matching 8 bases. This CDR3 has 12 amino acids. Germline CDR1 LGHNT, CDR2 FRNRAP. V was clipped by 1 base and J by 8 bases; unmatched bases: 1. The CDR3 sequence is CASGLGTGKQYF. DNA of the CDR3: TGTGCTAGTGGTTTGGGGACAGGGAAGCAGTACTTC.

The rearrangement joins TRBV23-1 to TRBJ2-3; 12 bases fit TRBD2. TRBV23-1 is noted as an ORF with a role that remains uncertain. V dropped 8 bases and J dropped 3; count of bases not matched to a gene: 6. CDR3 length: 15 amino acids. The CDR3 loop reads CASGSSGRETDTQYF. The CDR3 DNA follows: TGCGCCAGCGGATCTAGCGGGAGGGAAACAGATACGCAGTATTTT.